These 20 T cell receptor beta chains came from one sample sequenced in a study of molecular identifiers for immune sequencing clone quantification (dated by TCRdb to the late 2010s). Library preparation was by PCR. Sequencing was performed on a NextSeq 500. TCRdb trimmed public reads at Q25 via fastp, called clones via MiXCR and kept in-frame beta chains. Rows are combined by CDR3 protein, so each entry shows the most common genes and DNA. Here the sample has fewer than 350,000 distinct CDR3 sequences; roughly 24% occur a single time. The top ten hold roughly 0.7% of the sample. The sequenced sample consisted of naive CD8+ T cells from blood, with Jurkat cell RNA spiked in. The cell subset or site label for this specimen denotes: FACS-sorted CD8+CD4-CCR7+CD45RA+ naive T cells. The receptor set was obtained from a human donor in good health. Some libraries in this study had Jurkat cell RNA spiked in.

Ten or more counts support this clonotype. CDR3 sequence (DNA): TGTGCCAGCAGCTACGCCGCCCTAACCCAAGAGACCCAGTACTTC. Protein product: CASSYAALTQETQYF. The rearrangement links TRBV11-2 to TRBJ2-5; D remains unclear. V was clipped by 4 bases and J by 1 base, with 13 bases between them. Germline V gene sequence: CDR1 SGHAT, CDR2 FQNNGV. The CDR3 runs to 15 residues.

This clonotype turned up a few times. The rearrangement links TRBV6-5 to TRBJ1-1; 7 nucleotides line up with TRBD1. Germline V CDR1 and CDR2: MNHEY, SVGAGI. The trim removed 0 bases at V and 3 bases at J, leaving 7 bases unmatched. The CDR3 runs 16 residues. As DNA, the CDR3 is TGTGCCAGCAGTTACTCGATGGAGACAGGGTACACTGAAGCTTTCTTT. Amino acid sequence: CASSYSMETGYTEAFF.

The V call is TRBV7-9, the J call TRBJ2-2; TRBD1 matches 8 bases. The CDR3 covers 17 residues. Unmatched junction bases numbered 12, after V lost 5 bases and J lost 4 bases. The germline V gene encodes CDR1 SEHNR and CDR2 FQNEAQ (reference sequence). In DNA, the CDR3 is TGTGCCAGCAGCAATAATGGACCAGGGGGCCCCACCGGGGAGCTGTTTTTT. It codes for CASSNNGPGGPTGELFF. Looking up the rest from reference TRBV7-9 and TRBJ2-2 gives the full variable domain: DTGVSQNPRHKITKRGQNVTFRCDPISEHNRLYWYRQTLGQGPEFLTYFQNEAQLEKSRLLSDRFSAERPKGSFSTLEIQRTEQGDSAMYLCASSNNGPGGPTGELFFGEGSRLTVL.

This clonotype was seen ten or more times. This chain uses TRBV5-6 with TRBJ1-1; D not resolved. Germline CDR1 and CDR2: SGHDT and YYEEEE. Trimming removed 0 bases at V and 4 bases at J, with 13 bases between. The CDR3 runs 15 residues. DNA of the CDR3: TGTGCCAGCAGCTTGGGGCGGGCCGTGGTCACTGAAGCTTTCTTT. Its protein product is CASSLGRAVVTEAFF.

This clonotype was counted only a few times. The CDR3 sequence is CASSQDGIREYF. DNA for the CDR3: TGTGCCAGCAGCCAAGATGGCATTCGAGAGTACTTC. V gene TRBV4-2 combines with J gene TRBJ2-7; no clear D gene. V shed 0 bases and J shed 11 bases, with 11 bases lying between them. This CDR3 contains 12 residues. Germline loops: CDR1 LGHNA, CDR2 YNFKEQ.

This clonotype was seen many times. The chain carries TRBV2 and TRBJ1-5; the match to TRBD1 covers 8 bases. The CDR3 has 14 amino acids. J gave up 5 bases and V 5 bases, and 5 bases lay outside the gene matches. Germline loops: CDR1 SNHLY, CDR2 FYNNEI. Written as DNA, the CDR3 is TGTGCCAGCAGTCCTTCAGGGGGCTATCAGCCCCAGCATTTT. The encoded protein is CASSPSGGYQPQHF.

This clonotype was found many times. This CDR3 is CASRPDTYTEAFF. The CDR3 region has the DNA TGCGCCAGCAGACCCGACACCTACACTGAAGCTTTCTTT. This chain connects TRBV5-1 to TRBJ1-1; unclear D gene. V was pared by 5 bases and J by 3 bases, with 11 bases between. The CDR3 extends over 13 amino acids. CDR1 SGHRS and CDR2 YFSETQ come from the germline V gene.

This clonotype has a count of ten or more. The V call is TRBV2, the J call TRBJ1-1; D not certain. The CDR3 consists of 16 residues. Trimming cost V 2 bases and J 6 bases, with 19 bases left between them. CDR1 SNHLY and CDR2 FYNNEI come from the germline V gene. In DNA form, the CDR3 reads TGTGCCAGCAGTGAAATCTTTTTAAGGGAGTCCCCTGAAGCTTTCTTT. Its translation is CASSEIFLRESPEAFF.

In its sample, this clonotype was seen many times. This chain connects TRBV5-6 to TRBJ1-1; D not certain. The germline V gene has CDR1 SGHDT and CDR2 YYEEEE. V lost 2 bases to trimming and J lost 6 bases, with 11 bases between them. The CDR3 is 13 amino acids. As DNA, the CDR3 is TGTGCCAGCAGCTTTGATGCGATCCCTGAAGCTTTCTTT. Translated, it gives CASSFDAIPEAFF.

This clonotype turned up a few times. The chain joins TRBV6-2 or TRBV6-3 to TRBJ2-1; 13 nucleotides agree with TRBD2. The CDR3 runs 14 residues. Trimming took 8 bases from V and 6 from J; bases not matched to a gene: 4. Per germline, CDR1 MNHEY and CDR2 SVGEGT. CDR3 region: CASLRLAGGNEQFF. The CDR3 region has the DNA TGTGCCAGCCTAAGACTAGCGGGAGGCAATGAGCAGTTCTTC.

The DNA of the CDR3 is TGCAGTGCTAGACCCCACAGCACCTACGAGCAGTACTTC. Protein: CSARPHSTYEQYF. The V call is TRBV20-1, the J call TRBJ2-7, with D hard to call. Germline-derived CDR1 and CDR2 are DFQATT and SNEGSKA (reference sequence). Deletions cut 2 bases from V and 2 bases from J, with 10 bases between. The CDR3 is made up of 13 amino acids.

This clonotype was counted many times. The CDR3 loop reads CASSEAGETQYF. In DNA, the CDR3 is TGTGCCAGCAGTGAGGCTGGAGAGACCCAGTACTTC. The chain has TRBV6-5 and TRBJ2-5; the D is unclear. This CDR3 is 12 amino acids long. Germline V gives CDR1 MNHEY, CDR2 SVGAGI. V lost 5 bases to trimming and J lost 4 bases, with 8 bases between them.

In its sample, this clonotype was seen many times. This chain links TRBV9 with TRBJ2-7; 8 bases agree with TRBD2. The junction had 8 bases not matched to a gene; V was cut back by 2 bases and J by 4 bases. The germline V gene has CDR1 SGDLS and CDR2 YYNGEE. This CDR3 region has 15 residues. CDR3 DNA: TGTGCCAGCAGCGTCGAAGCGGGGGCCACTTACGAGCAGTACTTC. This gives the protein CASSVEAGATYEQYF.

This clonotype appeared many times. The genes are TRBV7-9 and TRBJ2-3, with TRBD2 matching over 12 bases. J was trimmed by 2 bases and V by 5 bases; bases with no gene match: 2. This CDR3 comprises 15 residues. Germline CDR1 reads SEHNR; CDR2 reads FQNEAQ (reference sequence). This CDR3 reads CASSRTSGDTDTQYF. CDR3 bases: TGTGCCAGCAGCAGGACTAGCGGGGACACAGATACGCAGTATTTT.

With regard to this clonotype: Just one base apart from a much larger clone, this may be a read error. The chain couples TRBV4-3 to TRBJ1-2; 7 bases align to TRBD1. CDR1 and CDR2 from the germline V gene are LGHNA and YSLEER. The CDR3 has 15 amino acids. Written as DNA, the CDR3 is TGCGCCGGCAGCCCCGCAGGGGGGCCTAACTATGGCTACACCTTC. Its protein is CAGSPAGGPNYGYTF.

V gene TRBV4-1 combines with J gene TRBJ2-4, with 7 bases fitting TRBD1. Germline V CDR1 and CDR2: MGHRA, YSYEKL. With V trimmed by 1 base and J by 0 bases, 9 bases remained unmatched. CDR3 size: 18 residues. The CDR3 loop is CASSQVRDSNLAKNIQYF. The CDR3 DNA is TGCGCCAGCAGCCAAGTACGGGACAGCAATTTAGCCAAAAACATTCAGTACTTC.

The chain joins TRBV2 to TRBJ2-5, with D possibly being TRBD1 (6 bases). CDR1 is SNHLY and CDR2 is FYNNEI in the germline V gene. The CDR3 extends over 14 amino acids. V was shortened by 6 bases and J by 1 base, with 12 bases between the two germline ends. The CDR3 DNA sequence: TGTGCCAGCAGGGCGACAGGCCCCCAAGAGACCCAGTACTTC. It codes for CASRATGPQETQYF. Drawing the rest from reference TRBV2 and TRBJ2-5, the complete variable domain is EPEVTQTPSHQVTQMGQEVILRCVPISNHLYFYWYRQILGQKVEFLVSFYNNEISEKSEIFDDQFSVERPDGSNFTLKIRSTKLEDSAMYFCASRATGPQETQYFGPGTRLLVL.

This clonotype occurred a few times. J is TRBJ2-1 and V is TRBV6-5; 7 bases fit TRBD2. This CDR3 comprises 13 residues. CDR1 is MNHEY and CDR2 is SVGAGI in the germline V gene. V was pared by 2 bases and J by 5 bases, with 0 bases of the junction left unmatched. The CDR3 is CASSYGTNNEQFF. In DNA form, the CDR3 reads TGTGCCAGCAGTTACGGGACTAACAATGAGCAGTTCTTC.

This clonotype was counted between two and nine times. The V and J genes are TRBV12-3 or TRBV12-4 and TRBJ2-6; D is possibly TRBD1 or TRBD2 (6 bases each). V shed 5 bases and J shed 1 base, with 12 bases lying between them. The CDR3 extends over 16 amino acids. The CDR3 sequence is CASSDGGGSGANVLTF. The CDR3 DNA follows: TGTGCCAGCAGTGACGGAGGGGGGTCTGGGGCCAACGTCCTGACTTTC.

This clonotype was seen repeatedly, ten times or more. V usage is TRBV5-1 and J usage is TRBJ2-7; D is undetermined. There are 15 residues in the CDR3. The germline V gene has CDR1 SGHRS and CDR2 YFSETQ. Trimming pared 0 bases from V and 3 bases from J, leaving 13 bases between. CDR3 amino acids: CASSLVLGQSYEQYF. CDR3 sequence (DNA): TGCGCCAGCAGCTTGGTACTCGGGCAGAGCTACGAGCAGTACTTC.